This entry is about one T cell receptor (beta chain). This record belongs to a study of blood T cell repertoires in COVID-19. The repertoire was sequenced with immunoSEQ multiplex PCR; TCRdb's copy has only in-frame clones and lacks some. The profile shows under 90,000 clones, roughly 80% of them singletons. In germline, CDR1 is SGHAT, CDR2 FQNNGV. CDR3 length: 13 amino acids. Trimming shortened V by 1 base and J by 4 bases, and 7 bases separated the two germline ends. The source is a woman older than 75 with active or convalescent COVID-19. Sequences were obtained from peripheral blood. This chain uses TRBV11-2 with TRBJ2-5; D remains unclear. The CDR3 nucleotides are TGTGCCAGCAGCTTAGGCGCGGTAGAGACCCAGTACTTC. The encoded protein is CASSLGAVETQYF.